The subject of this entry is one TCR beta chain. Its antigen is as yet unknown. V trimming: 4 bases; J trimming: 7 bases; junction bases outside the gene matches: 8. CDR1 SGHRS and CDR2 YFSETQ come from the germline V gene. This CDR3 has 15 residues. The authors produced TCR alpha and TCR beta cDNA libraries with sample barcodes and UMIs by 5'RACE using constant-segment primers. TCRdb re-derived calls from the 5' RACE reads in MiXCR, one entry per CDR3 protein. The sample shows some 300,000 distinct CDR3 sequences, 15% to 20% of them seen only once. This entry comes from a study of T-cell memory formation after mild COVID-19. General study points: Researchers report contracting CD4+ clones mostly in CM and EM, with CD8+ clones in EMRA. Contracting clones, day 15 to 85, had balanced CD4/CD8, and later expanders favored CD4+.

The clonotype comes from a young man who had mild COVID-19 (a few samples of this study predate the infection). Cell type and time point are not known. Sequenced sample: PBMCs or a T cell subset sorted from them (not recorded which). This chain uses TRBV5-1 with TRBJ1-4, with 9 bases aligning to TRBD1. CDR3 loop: CASSEGQGIGEKLFF. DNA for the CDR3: TGCGCCAGCAGCGAAGGACAGGGGATCGGTGAAAAACTGTTTTTT.